This TCR beta chain was recovered during a study of shared clonotypes between healthy human individuals. TCRdb's copy holds only in-frame clones and misses some; the assay was immunoSEQ multiplex PCR. The repertoire holds some 300,000 clones, around 67% seen once, with more than 9% in the top ten. On this clone itself: One end of the junction fails to match germline, which may point to a read error.

Germline loops: CDR1 SGHNT, CDR2 YENEEA. This CDR3 region has 15 residues. V gene TRBV11-3 combines with J gene TRBJ2-7, with unresolved D. Input material: memory CD4+ T cells sorted from blood. Subset noted: CD45RA-negative fraction. The receptor was isolated from a man aged 30 to 45 in good health. This chain's CDR3 is CASSLEASWTHEQYF. CDR3 nucleotides: TGTGCCAGCAGCCTAGAGGCTAGTTGGACCCACGAGCAGTACTTC.